Following are 2 T cell receptor beta chains from one sample sequenced in a study of blood T cell repertoires in COVID-19. The repertoire was sequenced with immunoSEQ multiplex PCR; TCRdb's copy has only in-frame clones and lacks some. This table holds about 270,000 clones, about 90% found once. Sequenced input: peripheral blood. Every receptor here comes from a young woman with COVID-19, enrolled during active disease.

This chain connects TRBV6-5 to TRBJ2-5, with no clear D. Germline-derived CDR1 and CDR2 are MNHEY and SVGAGI. CDR3 length equals 11 residues. V lost 5 bases and J lost 5, with 6 bases in between. DNA of the CDR3: TGTGCCAGCAGTACTTGGGAGACCCAGTACTTC. Translation gives CASSTWETQYF.

The genes are TRBV15 and TRBJ1-1; 7 nucleotides match TRBD1. CDR1 is LNHNV and CDR2 is YYDKDF in the germline V gene (reference sequence). CDR3 length equals 14 residues. V shed 5 bases and J 1 base; nucleotides not matched to a gene: 4. In DNA, the CDR3 is TGTGCCACCAGCGGGCGGACAGGGAACACTGAAGCTTTCTTT. It codes for CATSGRTGNTEAFF. Full variable domain (remainder filled in from reference TRBV15 and TRBJ1-1): DAMVIQNPRYQVTQFGKPVTLSCSQTLNHNVMYWYQQKSSQAPKLLFHYYDKDFNNEADTPDNFQSRRPNTSFCFLDIRSPGLGDTAMYLCATSGRTGNTEAFFGQGTRLTVV.